Following are 18 T cell receptor beta chains from one sample sequenced in a study of shared clonotypes between healthy human individuals. TCRdb's table, derived via immunoSEQ multiplex PCR, lists solely in-frame clones and lacks some. The sample holds hundreds of thousands of clones, 73% seen once. Sequencing used memory CD4+ T cells sorted from blood. The subset: CD45RA-negative fraction. The source is a woman aged 25 to 39 in good health.

This rearrangement joins TRBV7-8 to TRBJ2-5, with D maybe TRBD1 (5 bases). The V gene's germline CDR1 is SGHVS and CDR2 FQNEAQ. The V end was cut by 7 bases, the J end by 4 bases, with 13 bases between. The CDR3 contains 13 residues. In nucleotides, the CDR3 is TGTGCCAGCACCCCCGACAGCCCAGAGACCCAGTACTTC. The encoded protein is CASTPDSPETQYF.

The V call is TRBV19, the J call TRBJ1-1; D not certain. V gave up 7 bases and J gave up 4 bases, with 10 bases separating them. The germline V gene encodes CDR1 LNHDA and CDR2 SQIVND (reference sequence). The CDR3 is made up of 12 amino acids. The CDR3 nucleotides are TGTGCCAGTACCGCCTGGGGCACTGAAGCTTTCTTT. This gives the protein CASTAWGTEAFF.

Comments on this clone: A much larger clone is a single base away; this may be a read error. This sample includes further DNA sequences coding for the same CDR3. The V call is TRBV28, the J call TRBJ2-5; unclear D gene. Looked up from germline, CDR1 is MDHEN and CDR2 is SYDVKM. The CDR3 covers 13 residues. The CDR3 sequence: CASSSYPGETQYF. As DNA, the CDR3 is TGTGCCAGTAGTTCCTACCCAGGCGAGACCCAGTACTTC.

This clone appeared a few times. This chain uses TRBV7-2 with TRBJ2-5; 15 positions match TRBD2. V was clipped by 5 bases and J by 6 bases; unmatched bases: 4. The CDR3 sequence is 15 residues long. Germline values: CDR1 SGHTA, CDR2 FQGNSA. CDR3 coding DNA: TGTGCCAGCAGCGCGGGACTAGCGGGAGGAAAGACCCAGTACTTC. As protein: CASSAGLAGGKTQYF.

The chain couples TRBV29-1 to TRBJ2-1; a weak D match, TRBD2 (6 bases). There are 12 residues in the CDR3. Germline-derived CDR1 and CDR2 are SQVTM and ANQGSEA. Trimming took 7 bases from V and 6 from J, leaving 13 bases between them. CDR3 bases: TGCAGCGGACTAGTGCGGGGCAATGAGCAGTTCTTC. This gives the protein CSGLVRGNEQFF.

This chain joins TRBV2 and TRBJ2-5; perhaps TRBD1 as D (6 bases). CDR3 length: 15 residues. With 3 bases removed from V and 4 bases from J, the gap between germline ends came to 15 bases. CDR1 SNHLY and CDR2 FYNNEI come from the germline V gene. As DNA, the CDR3 is TGTGCCAGCAGTGATCTCGTTGGGGGCGGAGAGACCCAGTACTTC. This encodes CASSDLVGGGETQYF.

The chain couples TRBV6-4 to TRBJ2-1; no clear D. Germline CDR1 is MRHNA and CDR2 is SNTAGT. The CDR3 loop spans 13 amino acids. Trimming shortened V by 6 bases and J by 9 bases, and 15 bases separated the two germline ends. CDR3 residues: CASSATDLGEQFF. As DNA, the CDR3 is TGTGCCAGCAGCGCGACGGATTTGGGTGAGCAGTTCTTC.

The chain carries TRBV7-8 and TRBJ1-1, with D possibly matching TRBD1 (5 bases). The germline V gene has CDR1 SGHVS and CDR2 FQNEAQ. V lost 5 bases and J lost 7, with 11 bases in between. The CDR3 is made up of 12 amino acids. Here the CDR3 reads CASSATGYEAFF. Written as DNA, the CDR3 is TGTGCCAGCAGCGCCACAGGATATGAAGCTTTCTTT.

The gene calls are TRBV28 and TRBJ2-1; the match to TRBD2 covers 7 bases. This CDR3 region has 15 residues. Germline values: CDR1 MDHEN, CDR2 SYDVKM. V was pared by 3 bases and J by 5 bases, with 7 bases of the junction left unmatched. The CDR3 loop is CASSFAGTTNNEQFF. Written as DNA, the CDR3 is TGTGCCAGCAGTTTTGCCGGGACTACCAACAATGAGCAGTTCTTC.

This sequence joins TRBV7-2 and TRBJ2-1; D not resolved. The V and J ends lost 5 bases and 5 bases respectively, with 10 bases between them. From germline, CDR1 is SGHTA and CDR2 FQGNSA. The CDR3 is made up of 13 amino acids. The CDR3 coding sequence is TGTGCCAGCAGCCTATTTACGAACAATGAGCAGTTCTTC. Translation gives CASSLFTNNEQFF.

The V call is TRBV30, the J call TRBJ1-3; a possible D gene is TRBD1 (6 bases). V was pared by 8 bases and J by 2 bases, with 19 bases between. Looked up from germline, CDR1 is GTSNPN and CDR2 is SVGIG (reference sequence). The CDR3 is made up of 15 amino acids. The DNA for the CDR3 is TGTGCCCCGAGGGGGACTGGGTGGCCTGGAAACACCATATATTTT. Translated: CAPRGTGWPGNTIYF.

As to this clone: This specimen includes other DNA sequences encoding the same CDR3. The chain combines TRBV21-1 with TRBJ2-7. TRBV21-1 is given as a pseudogene. The CDR3 runs to 11 residues. CDR3: CASSKGYEQYF. In DNA form, the CDR3 reads TGTGCCAGCAGCAAAGGGTACGAGCAGTACTTC.

This clone was detected a few times. The rearrangement uses TRBV27 and TRBJ1-6; 7 bases match TRBD1. CDR3 length: 14 amino acids. Germline CDR1 MNHEY, CDR2 SMNVEV (reference sequence). With V trimmed by 5 bases and J by 5 bases, 3 bases remained unmatched. The DNA of the CDR3 is TGTGCCAGCAGTCCACAGGGGAATAATTCACCCCTCCACTTT. This codes for CASSPQGNNSPLHF.

The count of this clone is one. The J gene is TRBJ2-7, the V gene TRBV4-1; 8 nucleotides agree with TRBD1. V trimming: 2 bases; J trimming: 6 bases; junction bases outside the gene matches: 9. The CDR3 spans 15 residues. Germline V gives CDR1 MGHRA, CDR2 YSYEKL. Written as DNA, the CDR3 is TGCGCCAGCAGCCAACGGAGCAGGGGGCTGATCGAGCAGTACTTC. As protein: CASSQRSRGLIEQYF.

Comment on this clone: A much larger clone differs from this one at a single base, so this may be a read error. The chain links TRBV30 to TRBJ1-2; no firm D call. Trimming took 4 bases from V and 5 from J, leaving 17 bases between them. CDR1 is GTSNPN and CDR2 is SVGIG in the germline V gene (reference sequence). The CDR3 sequence is 14 residues long. The CDR3 sequence: CAWMVGGRRYGYTF. As DNA, the CDR3 is TGTGCCTGGATGGTGGGAGGCAGGCGATATGGCTACACCTTC.

This clone appeared once. The chain links TRBV19 to TRBJ2-5, with a weak D call TRBD2 (7 bases). The V end was cut by 7 bases, the J end by 5 bases, with 17 bases between. This CDR3 is built from 14 residues. The germline V gene encodes CDR1 LNHDA and CDR2 SQIVND (reference sequence). The CDR3 here is CASTPRGAGETQYF. The DNA for the CDR3 is TGTGCCAGTACCCCCCGGGGGGCCGGGGAGACCCAGTACTTC.

The chain links TRBV6-6 to TRBJ2-2; D gene uncertain. The V gene lost 7 bases and the J gene lost 1 base, with 13 bases spanning the gap. CDR3 length equals 15 residues. The germline V gene has CDR1 MNHNY and CDR2 SVGAGI (reference sequence). CDR3 bases: TGTGCCAGCACCCAAGGCGGCGGGAACACCGGGGAGCTGTTTTTT. Protein sequence: CASTQGGGNTGELFF.

With regard to this clone: Other DNA sequences in the sample encode the same CDR3. As DNA, the CDR3 is TGTGCCAGCAGCTACCGGACACAAGAGACCCAGTACTTC. Protein: CASSYRTQETQYF. The genes are TRBV7-2 and TRBJ2-5; tentatively, D is TRBD1 (5 bases). This CDR3 contains 13 residues. Looked up from germline, CDR1 is SGHTA and CDR2 is FQGNSA. The germline V and J ends were trimmed by 4 bases and 2 bases, with 8 bases remaining between them.